This TCR beta chain is from a study of OX40 agonist ivuxolimab in advanced cancers. About the study: Partial responses occurred in Three dose-escalation patients, one with hepatocellular carcinoma and two with cutaneous melanoma.

The cohort excluded patients with autoimmune disease history or systemic immunosuppression. About this clone: Its antigen is not identified.

TCRdb's copy holds only in-frame clones and misses some; the assay was immunoSEQ multiplex PCR. Among 55,000 to 65,000 clones, roughly 84% were seen once, and the ten largest hold about 1.9%. The CDR3 consists of 12 residues. Per the germline V gene, CDR1 is SGHTA and CDR2 is FQGNSA. Trimming cost V 6 bases and J 8 bases, with 13 bases left between them. The study's findings and limits: Compared with CD4+, CD8+ T cells on average had more expanded clones.

The TCR comes from an adult with an advanced solid tumor such as melanoma, head and neck, liver or kidney cancer. The sequences come from CD4+ or CD8+ T cells sorted from blood, collected in a trial of the OX40 agonist ivuxolimab. This chain connects TRBV7-2 to TRBJ1-2; the D gene is possibly TRBD1 (6 bases). The CDR3 DNA reads TGTGCCAGCAGTCTGGACAGAGGAGGCTACACCTTC. Translated, it gives CASSLDRGGYTF.